This T cell receptor (beta chain) came from a study of blood T cell repertoires in COVID-19 (dated by TCRdb to 2018 to 2021). For context, the study as a whole: Collaborator samples came from the United States, Italy and Spain and covered acute and convalescent phases of COVID-19. The prospective study material was composed of cDNA or gDNA derived from T cells, B-cell-depleted T cells, or PBMCs. The dataset comprised deeply sampled blood TCRbeta repertoires from subjects exposed to, actively infected with, or recovered from COVID-19. The repertoires were made available in a free public database intended to serve as a resource for research on the immune response to SARS-CoV-2. The samples were drawn from the first 160 participants of the ongoing ImmuneRACE study and from more than 1,000 subjects provided by 6 global collaborators. Sample metadata almost always included a de-identified subject ID, COVID-19 status, age in years and sex. Where HLA class I and class II types were available, the types were taken from metadata supplied by the sample provider, not from assay-based typing. Overall study outcomes, separate from this receptor: The quantity of clinical and demographic metadata differed by source and by participant and was supplied without curation.

TCRbeta CDR3 regions were amplified from genomic DNA using the immunoSEQ Assay, a bias-controlled multiplex PCR. Processing in the source paper ran as follows. The number of nucleated cells in each sample was estimated by amplification of reference gene primers within the assay. Sequence reads were collapsed and filtered to measure the absolute abundance of every unique TCRbeta CDR3 rearrangement. For each sample, productive Simpson clonality was calculated by taking the square root of Simpson's diversity index across productive rearrangements. The clones in this table, taken by TCRdb from immuneACCESS, are in-frame only. Not every clone is retained; where verified, under half of the shortfall comes from an unresolved V gene, and the cause of the rest is unknown. V and J calls plus clone size are reproduced from that table; the DNA served to infer D and trimming. Across this sample there are over 400,000 clones, with about 85% seen only once. 8% to 9.5% of the sample rests with the top ten.

With regard to this clone: Its antigen is not yet known. No base-level quality is on record; no much larger clone is a single base apart.

Per the germline V gene, MNHEY is the CDR1 and SVGAGI is the CDR2. CDR3 length: 15 amino acids, cysteine to phenylalanine. The only DNA kept is the CDR3, 45 bases in frame from the first base. The junction carries 13 bases between V and J, which are trimmed by 5 bases and 3 bases respectively. Participants in the prospective study were aged roughly 18 to 90 years, lived in more than 20 United States geographic areas, and enrolled through a virtual design. Cohort assignment in the prospective study relied on participant-reported clinical history from a screening survey and a study questionnaire. Recovered participants in ImmuneRACE Cohort 3 were defined as having two consecutive negative NP/OP PCR tests, clearance from a healthcare professional, or resolution of symptoms. Each participant in the prospective study had whole blood, serum and a nasopharyngeal or oropharyngeal swab collected by mobile phlebotomists. Over a roughly 2-month period, participants in the prospective study had the option of providing additional blood draws and questionnaires. Prospective study blood samples were shipped either frozen or at room temperature before DNA extraction.

The origin of this receptor is a woman aged 55-69 years who had recovered from COVID-19. Sequencing was carried out using PBMCs or T cells enriched from blood (not recorded which). The sequence links TRBV6-5 to TRBJ2-2; TRBD1 might be the D gene, on 5 matching bases. The sequence in DNA is TGTGCCAGCAGTACCACGGACACGTACACCGGGGAGCTGTTTTTT. Its coded protein is CASSTTDTYTGELFF.